These 9 T cell receptor beta chains originate from one sample sequenced in a study of blood T cell repertoires in COVID-19. The table came from immunoSEQ multiplex PCR; TCRdb's copy has only in-frame clones and leaves some out. This table holds about 130,000 clones, roughly 88% found once. Sequencing input: peripheral blood. These TCRs come from a woman of 80 years or more with acute or convalescent COVID-19.

This rearrangement joins TRBV5-6 to TRBJ1-2, with 9 bases fitting TRBD1. Trimming removed 4 bases from V and 12 bases from J; junction bases left unmatched: 13. Germline V gives CDR1 SGHDT, CDR2 YYEEEE. CDR3 length: 14 residues. CDR3: CASSRDRGTTFNTF. CDR3 DNA: TGTGCCAGCAGCAGAGACAGGGGGACGACGTTTAACACCTTC.

The chain has TRBV19 and TRBJ2-2; TRBD2 agrees at 8 bases. The CDR3 spans 13 residues. The V segment lost 9 bases and the J segment 7 bases; nucleotides outside the gene matches: 7. Germline V gene data show CDR1 as LNHDA and CDR2 as SQIVND (reference sequence). CDR3 sequence: CASLGLEVGELFF. Here the CDR3 DNA reads TGTGCCAGCCTGGGACTAGAGGTCGGGGAGCTGTTTTTT.

The J gene is TRBJ2-5, the V gene TRBV5-4; 10 nucleotides line up with TRBD2. CDR1 and CDR2 (germline): SGHNT, YYREEE (reference sequence). Trimming took 4 bases from V and 5 from J; bases not matched to a gene: 11. The CDR3 has 16 amino acids. The CDR3, as DNA: TGTGCCAGCAGCCCTAAGCGGGAGGGGAGGGGGGAGACCCAGTACTTC. Protein sequence: CASSPKREGRGETQYF.

The CDR3 region has the DNA TGTGCCAGCAGCCCTCTAGGAAGACAGGGGGCTCTAATATCCTACAATGAGCAGTTCTTC. Translated: CASSPLGRQGALISYNEQFF. The chain recombines TRBV16 with TRBJ2-1; 10 bases fit TRBD1. The CDR3 runs 20 residues. The ends lost 4 bases at V and 1 base at J; junction bases unmatched: 16. CDR1 is KGHSY and CDR2 is FQNENV in the germline V gene.

A word on this clone: The same CDR3 arises from other DNA sequences in this sample as well. The chain combines TRBV3-1 (or the pseudogene TRBV3-2) with TRBJ2-5; TRBD2 matches at 12 bases. The CDR3 spans 13 residues. Germline CDR1 reads LGHDT; CDR2 reads YNNKEL (reference sequence). V was pared by 8 bases and J by 4 bases, with 2 bases of the junction left unmatched. CDR3 sequence: CASGGLAGETQYF. The CDR3, as DNA: TGTGCCAGCGGGGGACTAGCGGGAGAGACCCAGTACTTC.

This chain links TRBV2 with TRBJ1-5; D possibly corresponds to TRBD1 (5 bases). The CDR3 contains 14 residues. V was pared by 4 bases and J by 5 bases, with 12 bases between. Germline V gene lookup returns CDR1 SNHLY and CDR2 FYNNEI. In DNA, the CDR3 is TGTGCCAGCAGTGCCTTTCTCAGGGATCAGCCCCAGCATTTT. As protein: CASSAFLRDQPQHF.

This rearrangement joins TRBV9 to TRBJ2-3, with 8 bases matching TRBD1. Germline values: CDR1 SGDLS, CDR2 YYNGEE. This CDR3 has 16 amino acids. With V trimmed by 3 bases and J by 0 bases, 6 bases remained unmatched. Written as DNA, the CDR3 is TGTGCCAGCAGCGCTCGACAGGGGTTTAGCACAGATACGCAGTATTTT. It specifies CASSARQGFSTDTQYF.

This clone was detected only once. The rearrangement links TRBV12-5 to TRBJ1-1, with no clear D. Germline lookup yields CDR1 LGHNT and CDR2 FRNRAP. V lost 7 bases to trimming and J lost 1 base, with 16 bases between them. The CDR3 is 15 amino acids. The CDR3 here is CASAAVGYSNTEAFF. CDR3 in DNA: TGTGCTAGTGCCGCGGTAGGATATTCGAACACTGAAGCTTTCTTT.

The chain combines TRBV9 with TRBJ1-1; D gene unclear. V dropped 0 bases and J dropped 1 base, with 4 bases sitting between them. The CDR3 is made up of 13 amino acids. Germline V gene data show CDR1 as SGDLS and CDR2 as YYNGEE. The CDR3 region has the DNA TGTGCCAGCAGCGTAGCACAGAACACTGAAGCTTTCTTT. Translated: CASSVAQNTEAFF.